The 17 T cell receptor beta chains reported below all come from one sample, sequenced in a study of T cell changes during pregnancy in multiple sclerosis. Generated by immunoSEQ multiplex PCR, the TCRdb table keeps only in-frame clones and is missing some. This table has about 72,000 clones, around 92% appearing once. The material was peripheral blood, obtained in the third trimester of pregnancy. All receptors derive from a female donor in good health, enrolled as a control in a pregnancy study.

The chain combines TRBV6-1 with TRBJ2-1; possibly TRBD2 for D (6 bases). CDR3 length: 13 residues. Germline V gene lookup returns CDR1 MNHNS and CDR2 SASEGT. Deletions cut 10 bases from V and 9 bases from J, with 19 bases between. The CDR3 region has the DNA TGTGCCATTGGTGGGCGGGGAGTGGGTGAGCAGTTCTTC. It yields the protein CAIGGRGVGEQFF.

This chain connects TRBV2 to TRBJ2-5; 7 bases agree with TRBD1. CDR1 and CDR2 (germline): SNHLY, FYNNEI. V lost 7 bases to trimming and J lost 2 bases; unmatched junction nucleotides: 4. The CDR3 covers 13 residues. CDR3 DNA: TGTGCCAGCACCTCGGACAGGCAAGAGACCCAGTACTTC. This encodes CASTSDRQETQYF.

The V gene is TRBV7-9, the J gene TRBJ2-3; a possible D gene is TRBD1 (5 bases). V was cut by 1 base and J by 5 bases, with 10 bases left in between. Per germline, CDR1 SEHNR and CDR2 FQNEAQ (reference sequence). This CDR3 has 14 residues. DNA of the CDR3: TGTGCCAGCAGCTTAGAGGGGCGGCTAGATACGCAGTATTTT. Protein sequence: CASSLEGRLDTQYF.

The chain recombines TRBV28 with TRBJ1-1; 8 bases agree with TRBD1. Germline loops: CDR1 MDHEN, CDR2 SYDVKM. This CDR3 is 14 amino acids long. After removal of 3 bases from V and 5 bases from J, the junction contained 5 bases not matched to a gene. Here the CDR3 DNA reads TGTGCCAGCAGTTTCGACAGGGGTGCAACTGAAGCTTTCTTT. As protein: CASSFDRGATEAFF.

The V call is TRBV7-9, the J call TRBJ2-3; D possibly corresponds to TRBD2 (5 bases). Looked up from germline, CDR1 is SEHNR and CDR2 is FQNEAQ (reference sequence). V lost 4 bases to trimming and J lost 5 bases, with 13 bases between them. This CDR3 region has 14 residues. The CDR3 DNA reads TGTGCCAGCAGCTACACCCGTGAGGGAGATACGCAGTATTTT. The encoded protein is CASSYTREGDTQYF.

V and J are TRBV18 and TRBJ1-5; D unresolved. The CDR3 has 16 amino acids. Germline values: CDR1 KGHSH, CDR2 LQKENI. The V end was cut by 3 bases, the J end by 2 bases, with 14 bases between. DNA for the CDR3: TGTGCCAGCTCACCCTCGGCCGGGGTCGGCAATCAGCCCCAGCATTTT. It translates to CASSPSAGVGNQPQHF.

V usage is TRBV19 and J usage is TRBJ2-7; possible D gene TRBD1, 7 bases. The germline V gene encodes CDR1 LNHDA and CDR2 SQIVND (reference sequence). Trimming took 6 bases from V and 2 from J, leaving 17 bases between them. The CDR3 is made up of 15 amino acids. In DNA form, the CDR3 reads TGTGCCAGTAGGGATACAGGGGAGGCCACCTACGAGCAGTACTTC. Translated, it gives CASRDTGEATYEQYF.

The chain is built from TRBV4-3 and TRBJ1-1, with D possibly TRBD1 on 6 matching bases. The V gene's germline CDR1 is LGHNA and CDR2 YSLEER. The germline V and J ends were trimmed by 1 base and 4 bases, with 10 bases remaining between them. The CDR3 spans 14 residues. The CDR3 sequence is CASSQVARGTEAFF. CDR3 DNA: TGCGCCAGCAGCCAAGTCGCCAGGGGCACTGAAGCTTTCTTT.

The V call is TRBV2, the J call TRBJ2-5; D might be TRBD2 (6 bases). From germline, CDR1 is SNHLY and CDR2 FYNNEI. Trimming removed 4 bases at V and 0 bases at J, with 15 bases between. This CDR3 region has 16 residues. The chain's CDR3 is CASSAYGLSDQETQYF. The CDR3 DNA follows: TGTGCCAGCAGTGCGTATGGACTAAGCGACCAAGAGACCCAGTACTTC.

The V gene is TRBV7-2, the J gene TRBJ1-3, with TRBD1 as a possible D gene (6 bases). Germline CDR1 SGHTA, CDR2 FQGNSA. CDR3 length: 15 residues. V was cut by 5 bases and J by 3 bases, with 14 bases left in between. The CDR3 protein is CASSPRYRDGNTIYF. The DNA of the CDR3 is TGTGCCAGCAGCCCGAGATACAGGGATGGAAACACCATATATTTT.

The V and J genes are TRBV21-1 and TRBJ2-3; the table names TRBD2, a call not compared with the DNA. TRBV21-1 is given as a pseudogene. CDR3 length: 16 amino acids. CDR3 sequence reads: CASSIWTSGRARTQYF. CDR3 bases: TGTGCCAGCAGCATCTGGACTAGCGGGAGGGCACGGACGCAGTATTTT.

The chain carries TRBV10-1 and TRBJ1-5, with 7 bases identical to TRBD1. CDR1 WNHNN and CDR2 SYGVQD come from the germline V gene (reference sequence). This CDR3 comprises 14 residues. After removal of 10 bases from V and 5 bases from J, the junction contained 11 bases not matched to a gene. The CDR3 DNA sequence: TGCGCCACCCCGACAGGGCGTAGTGATCAGCCCCAGCATTTT. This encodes CATPTGRSDQPQHF.

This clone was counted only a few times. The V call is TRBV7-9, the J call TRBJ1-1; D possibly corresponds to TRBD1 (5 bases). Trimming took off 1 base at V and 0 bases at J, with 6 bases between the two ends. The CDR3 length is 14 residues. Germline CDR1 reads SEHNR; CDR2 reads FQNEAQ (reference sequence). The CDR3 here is CASSLVQVNTEAFF. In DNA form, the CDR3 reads TGTGCCAGCAGCTTAGTACAGGTGAACACTGAAGCTTTCTTT.

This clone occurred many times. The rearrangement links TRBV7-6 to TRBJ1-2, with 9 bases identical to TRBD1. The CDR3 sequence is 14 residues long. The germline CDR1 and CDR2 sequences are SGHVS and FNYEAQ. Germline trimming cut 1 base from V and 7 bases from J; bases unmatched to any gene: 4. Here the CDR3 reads CASSLEGTGTGYTF. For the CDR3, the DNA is TGTGCCAGCAGCTTAGAAGGGACAGGGACTGGCTACACCTTC.

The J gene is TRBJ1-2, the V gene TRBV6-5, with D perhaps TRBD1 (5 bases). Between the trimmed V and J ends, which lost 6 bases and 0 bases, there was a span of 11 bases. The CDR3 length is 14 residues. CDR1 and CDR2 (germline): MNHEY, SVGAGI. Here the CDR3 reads CASRYRTTNYGYTF. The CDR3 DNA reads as TGTGCCAGCAGGTACAGGACTACTAACTATGGCTACACCTTC.

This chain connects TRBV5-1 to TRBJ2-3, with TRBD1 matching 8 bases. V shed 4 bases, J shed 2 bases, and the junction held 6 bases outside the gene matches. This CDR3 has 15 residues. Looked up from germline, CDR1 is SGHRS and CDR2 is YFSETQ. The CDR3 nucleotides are TGCGCCAGCAGCCTCAACAGGGGGAACACAGATACGCAGTATTTT. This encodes CASSLNRGNTDTQYF.

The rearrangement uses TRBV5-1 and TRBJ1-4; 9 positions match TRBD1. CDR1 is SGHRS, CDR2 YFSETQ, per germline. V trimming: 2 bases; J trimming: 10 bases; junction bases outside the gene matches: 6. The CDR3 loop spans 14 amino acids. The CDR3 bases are TGCGCCAGCAGCTTCCGACAGGGACAGGGAAAACTGTTTTTT. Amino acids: CASSFRQGQGKLFF.